A single sample gave rise to the 4 T cell receptor beta chains below, sequenced in a study of identical twins. TCRdb called the 5' RACE reads again in MiXCR, with one record for every CDR3 protein. The top ten clones hold around 3% of a sample with 400,000 to 550,000 distinct CDR3 sequences, 20% to 25% of them seen once. The data also belong to a second study, concerning T cells expressing NK-cell markers.

The sequenced material came from CD4+ T cells sorted from blood. Every receptor here comes from a young woman in good health.

This clonotype was observed at least ten times. This chain uses TRBV12-3 or TRBV12-4 with TRBJ1-6; possible D gene TRBD1, 5 bases. Trimming pared 4 bases from V and 4 bases from J, leaving 8 bases between. CDR3 size: 14 residues. The CDR3, as DNA: TGTGCCAGCAGTTCCACAGGTTATAATTCACCCCTCCACTTT. Translating gives CASSSTGYNSPLHF.

The rearrangement uses TRBV5-1 and TRBJ2-3; D ambiguous. CDR1 is SGHRS, CDR2 YFSETQ, per germline. V lost 3 bases and J 1 base, leaving 6 bases between the germline ends. The CDR3 consists of 13 residues. The CDR3: CASSSFGTDTQYF. The CDR3, as DNA: TGCGCCAGCAGCTCGTTTGGCACAGATACGCAGTATTTT.

The chain links TRBV20-1 to TRBJ1-5; 7 bases line up with TRBD1. The CDR3 sequence is 14 residues long. Trimming cost V 2 bases and J 3 bases; bases outside gene matches: 4. Germline CDR1 reads DFQATT; CDR2 reads SNEGSKA (reference sequence). This CDR3 reads CSARKGADNQPQHF. The CDR3 bases are TGCAGTGCTAGAAAGGGGGCTGACAATCAGCCCCAGCATTTT.

This chain joins TRBV12-3 or TRBV12-4 and TRBJ1-1, with D tentatively TRBD1 (5 bases). V shed 2 bases and J shed 5 bases, with 12 bases lying between them. CDR3 length equals 14 residues. CDR3 bases: TGTGCCAGCAGTTTAACGGGGGTTTGGACTGAAGCTTTCTTT. Protein sequence: CASSLTGVWTEAFF.